This T cell receptor beta chain was sequenced for a study of CD8+ T cells in alopecia areata. Overall study results and limits: TCRs were shared less clearly across patients than in mice, possibly for HLA-related reasons. Only a single nonresponder existed, so baseline CD8+ expansion links stay unclear. Elevated clonality characterized lesional scalp relative to normal scalp, particularly in alopecia totalis/universalis.

Sequencing relied on a cDNA template that was reverse transcribed from extracted RNA. TCRdb's table, derived via immunoSEQ multiplex PCR, lists solely in-frame clones and lacks some. The sample has over 150,000 clones; 53% are singletons. With respect to this clone: Its antigen remains unknown.

Germline V lookup: CDR1 SGHAT, CDR2 FQNNGV. Trimming cost V 5 bases and J 5 bases, with 8 bases left between them. The CDR3 sequence is 12 residues long. Treatment given: oral pan-JAK inhibitor, 5-10 mg twice daily. The sequence derives from a human donor with alopecia areata. The material was CD8+ T cells sorted from blood, obtained at week 24, from a patient treated with tofacitinib. The chain uses TRBV11-2 and TRBJ2-3; maybe TRBD2 (6 bases). This chain's CDR3 is CASSTGGDTQYF. The CDR3 DNA reads as TGTGCCAGCAGCACCGGGGGAGATACGCAGTATTTT.